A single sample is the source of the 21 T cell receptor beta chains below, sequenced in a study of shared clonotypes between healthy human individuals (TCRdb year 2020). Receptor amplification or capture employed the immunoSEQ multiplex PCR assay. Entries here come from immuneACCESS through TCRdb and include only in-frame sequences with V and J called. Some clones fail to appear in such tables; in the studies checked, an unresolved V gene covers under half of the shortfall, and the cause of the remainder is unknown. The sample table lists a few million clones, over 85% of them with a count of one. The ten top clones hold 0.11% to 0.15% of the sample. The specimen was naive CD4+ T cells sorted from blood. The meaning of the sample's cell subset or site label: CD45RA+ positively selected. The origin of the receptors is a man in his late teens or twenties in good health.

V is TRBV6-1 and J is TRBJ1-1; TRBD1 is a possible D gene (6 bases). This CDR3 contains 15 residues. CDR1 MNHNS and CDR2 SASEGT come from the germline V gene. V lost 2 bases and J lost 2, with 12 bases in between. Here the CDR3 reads CASSEITGKNTEAFF. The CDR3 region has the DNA TGTGCCAGCAGTGAAATAACAGGGAAAAACACTGAAGCTTTCTTT.

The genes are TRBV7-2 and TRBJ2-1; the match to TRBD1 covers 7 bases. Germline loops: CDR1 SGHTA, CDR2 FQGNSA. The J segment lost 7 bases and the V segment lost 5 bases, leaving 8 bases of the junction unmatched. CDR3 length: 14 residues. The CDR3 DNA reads TGTGCCAGCAGCCCGCAGACAGGGTTGAATGAGCAGTTCTTC. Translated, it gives CASSPQTGLNEQFF.

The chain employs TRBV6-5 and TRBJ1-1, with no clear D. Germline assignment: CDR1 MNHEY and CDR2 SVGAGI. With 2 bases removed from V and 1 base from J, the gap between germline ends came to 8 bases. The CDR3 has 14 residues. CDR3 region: CASSYRQPNTEAFF. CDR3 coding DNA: TGTGCCAGCAGTTACAGGCAGCCGAACACTGAAGCTTTCTTT.

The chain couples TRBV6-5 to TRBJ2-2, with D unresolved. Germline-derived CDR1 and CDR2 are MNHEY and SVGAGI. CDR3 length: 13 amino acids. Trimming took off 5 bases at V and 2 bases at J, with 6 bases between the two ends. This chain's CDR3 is CASSPKNTGELFF. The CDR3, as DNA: TGTGCCAGCAGTCCGAAAAACACCGGGGAGCTGTTTTTT.

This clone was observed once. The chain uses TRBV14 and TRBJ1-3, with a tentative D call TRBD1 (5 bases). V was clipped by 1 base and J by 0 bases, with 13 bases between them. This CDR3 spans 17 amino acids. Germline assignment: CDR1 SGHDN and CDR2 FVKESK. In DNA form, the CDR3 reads TGTGCCAGCAGCCAAGTGGCAGGGACCTACTCTGGAAACACCATATATTTT. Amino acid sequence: CASSQVAGTYSGNTIYF.

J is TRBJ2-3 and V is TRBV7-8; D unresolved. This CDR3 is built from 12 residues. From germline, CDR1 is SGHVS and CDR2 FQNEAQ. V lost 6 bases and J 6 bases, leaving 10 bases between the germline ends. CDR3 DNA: TGTGCCAGCAGTAGACCTGGGGATACGCAGTATTTT. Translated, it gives CASSRPGDTQYF.

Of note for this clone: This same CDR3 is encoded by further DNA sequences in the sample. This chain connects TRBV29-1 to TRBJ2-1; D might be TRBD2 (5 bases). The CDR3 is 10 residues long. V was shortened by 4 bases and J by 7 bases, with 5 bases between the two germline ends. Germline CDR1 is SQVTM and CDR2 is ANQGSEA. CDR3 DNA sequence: TGCAGCGTTGGCGGGAATGAGCAGTTCTTC. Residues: CSVGGNEQFF.

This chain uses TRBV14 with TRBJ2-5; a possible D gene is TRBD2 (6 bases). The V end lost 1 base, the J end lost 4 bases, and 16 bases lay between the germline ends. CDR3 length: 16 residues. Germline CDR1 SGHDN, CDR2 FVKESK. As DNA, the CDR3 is TGTGCCAGCAGCCAAGGCCGACTAGGGGAAGGAGAGACCCAGTACTTC. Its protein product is CASSQGRLGEGETQYF.

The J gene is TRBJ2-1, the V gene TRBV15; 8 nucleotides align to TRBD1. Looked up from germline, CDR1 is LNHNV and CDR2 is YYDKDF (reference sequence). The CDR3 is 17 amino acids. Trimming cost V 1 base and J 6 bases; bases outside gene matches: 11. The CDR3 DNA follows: TGTGCCACCAGCAGAGGGCAAGGAGACAGGGGTTTCAATGAGCAGTTCTTC. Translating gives CATSRGQGDRGFNEQFF. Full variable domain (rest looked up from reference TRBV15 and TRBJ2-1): DAMVIQNPRYQVTQFGKPVTLSCSQTLNHNVMYWYQQKSSQAPKLLFHYYDKDFNNEADTPDNFQSRRPNTSFCFLDIRSPGLGDTAMYLCATSRGQGDRGFNEQFFGPGTRLTVL.

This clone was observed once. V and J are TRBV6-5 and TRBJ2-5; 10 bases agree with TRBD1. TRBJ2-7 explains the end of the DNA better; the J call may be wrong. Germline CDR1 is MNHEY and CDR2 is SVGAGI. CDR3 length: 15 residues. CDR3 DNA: TGTGCCAGCAGCCCCGGGACAGGGGCCTCCTACGAGCAGTACTTC. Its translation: CASSPGTGASYEQYF.

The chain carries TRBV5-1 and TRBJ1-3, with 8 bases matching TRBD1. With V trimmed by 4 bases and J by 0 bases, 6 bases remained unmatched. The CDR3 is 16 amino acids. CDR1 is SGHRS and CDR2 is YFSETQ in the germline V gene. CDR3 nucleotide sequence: TGCGCCAGCAGCCTACAGGGGGTCGGCTCTGGAAACACCATATATTTT. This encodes CASSLQGVGSGNTIYF.

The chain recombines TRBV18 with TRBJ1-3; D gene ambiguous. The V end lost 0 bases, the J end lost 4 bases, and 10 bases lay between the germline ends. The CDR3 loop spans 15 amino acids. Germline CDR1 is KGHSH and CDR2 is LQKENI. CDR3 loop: CASSPPTQPGNTIYF. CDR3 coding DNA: TGTGCCAGCTCACCACCCACCCAGCCAGGAAACACCATATATTTT.

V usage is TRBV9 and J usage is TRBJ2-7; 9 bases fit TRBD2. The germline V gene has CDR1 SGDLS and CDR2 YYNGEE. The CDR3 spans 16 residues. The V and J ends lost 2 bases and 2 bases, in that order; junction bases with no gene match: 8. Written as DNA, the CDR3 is TGTGCCAGCAGCGTGCTAGCGGGGAGTGGGACCTACGAGCAGTACTTC. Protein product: CASSVLAGSGTYEQYF.

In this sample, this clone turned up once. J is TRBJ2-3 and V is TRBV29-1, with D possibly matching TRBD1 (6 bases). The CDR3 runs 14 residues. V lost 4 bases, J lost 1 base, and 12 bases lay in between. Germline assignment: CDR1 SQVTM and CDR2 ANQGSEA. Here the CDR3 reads CSVANGGRTDTQYF. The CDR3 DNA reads TGCAGCGTTGCGAATGGGGGCCGCACAGATACGCAGTATTTT.

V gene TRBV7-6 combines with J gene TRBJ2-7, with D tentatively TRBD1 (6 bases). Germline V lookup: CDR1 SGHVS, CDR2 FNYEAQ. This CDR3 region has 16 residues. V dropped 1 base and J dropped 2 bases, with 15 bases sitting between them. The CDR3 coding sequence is TGTGCCAGCAGCTTAGTCCTTGGCAGGGGCGCCTACGAGCAGTACTTC. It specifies CASSLVLGRGAYEQYF. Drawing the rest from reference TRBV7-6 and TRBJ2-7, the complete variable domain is GAGVSQSPRYKVTKRGQDVALRCDPISGHVSLYWYRQALGQGPEFLTYFNYEAQQDKSGLPNDRFSAERPEGSISTLTIQRTEQRDSAMYRCASSLVLGRGAYEQYFGPGTRLTVT.

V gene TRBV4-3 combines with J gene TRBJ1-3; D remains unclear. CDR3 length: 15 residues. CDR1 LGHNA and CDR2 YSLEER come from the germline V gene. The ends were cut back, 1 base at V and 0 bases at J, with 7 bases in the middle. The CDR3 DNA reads TGCGCCAGCAGCCAAGCTGGCTACTCTGGAAACACCATATATTTT. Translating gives CASSQAGYSGNTIYF.

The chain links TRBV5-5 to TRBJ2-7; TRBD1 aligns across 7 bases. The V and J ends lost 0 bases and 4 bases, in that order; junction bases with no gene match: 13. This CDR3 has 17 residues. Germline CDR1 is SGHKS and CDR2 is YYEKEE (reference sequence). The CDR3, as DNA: TGTGCCAGCAGCTTGGCCAAGAGAGGACAGGCCCTGTACGAGCAGTACTTC. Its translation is CASSLAKRGQALYEQYF.

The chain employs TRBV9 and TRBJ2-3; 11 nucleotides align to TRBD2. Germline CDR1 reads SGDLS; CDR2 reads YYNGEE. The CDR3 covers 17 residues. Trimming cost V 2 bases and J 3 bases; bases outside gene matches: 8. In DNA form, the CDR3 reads TGTGCCAGCAGCGTTGGGATATCTAGCGGGGGGACAGATACGCAGTATTTT. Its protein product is CASSVGISSGGTDTQYF. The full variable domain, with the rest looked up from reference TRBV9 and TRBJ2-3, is DSGVTQTPKHLITATGQRVTLRCSPRSGDLSVYWYQQSLDQGLQFLIQYYNGEERAKGNILERFSAQQFPDLHSELNLSSLELGDSALYFCASSVGISSGGTDTQYFGPGTRLTVL.

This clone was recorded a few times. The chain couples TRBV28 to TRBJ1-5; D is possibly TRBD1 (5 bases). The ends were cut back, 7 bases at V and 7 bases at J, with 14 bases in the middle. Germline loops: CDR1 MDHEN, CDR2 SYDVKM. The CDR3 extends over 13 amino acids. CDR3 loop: CASIRAPHQPQHF. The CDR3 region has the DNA TGTGCCAGCATCAGGGCACCCCACCAGCCCCAGCATTTT.

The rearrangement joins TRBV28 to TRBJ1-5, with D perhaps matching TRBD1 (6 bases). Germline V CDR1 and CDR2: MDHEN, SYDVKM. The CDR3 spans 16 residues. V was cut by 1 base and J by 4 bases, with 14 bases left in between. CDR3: CASSLFYRERNQPQHF. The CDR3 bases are TGTGCCAGCAGTTTATTCTACAGGGAAAGAAATCAGCCCCAGCATTTT.

Written as DNA, the CDR3 is TGTGCCAGCAGCTTGGGAGGAGCGGCGTCCACTTATGGCTACACCTTC. Translation: CASSLGGAASTYGYTF. The chain has TRBV5-6 and TRBJ1-2; D is ambiguous. Germline CDR1 is SGHDT and CDR2 is YYEEEE. V was clipped by 0 bases and J by 5 bases, with 17 bases between them. CDR3 length: 16 residues.